A selection of T cell receptor beta chains follows, all from one sample in a study of control samples from healthy donors and cancer patients. The repertoire was sequenced with immunoSEQ multiplex PCR; TCRdb's copy has only in-frame clones and lacks some. The data hold roughly 59,000 clones, with about 92% observed a single time. The sequencing sample was made of PBMCs. The source of these receptors is a man aged 40-55 years with colorectal cancer. The CDR3 runs from the conserved cysteine through the conserved F or W. The order of the fields is D gene, J gene, V gene, clone size, CDR3 protein, CDR3 DNA. The D gene is left open where the match is weak. Size tells how often a clone was seen (once, few, many) or the class of an expanded clone, and some rows leave it out.

>TRBD1|TRBJ2-3|TRBV6-6|once
CASSYSGTGADTQYF
TGTGCCAGCAGTTACTCGGGGACAGGGGCCGATACGCAGTATTTT
>NA|TRBJ2-6|TRBV27|NA
CASRDGTNSRGSLGANVLTF
TGTGCCAGCAGGGACGGGACAAACAGCCGGGGGAGTCTCGGGGCCAACGTCCTGACTTTC
>TRBD1|TRBJ1-1|TRBV7-3|NA
CASTPGQGRVMNTEAFF
TGTGCCAGCACCCCGGGACAGGGGAGAGTTATGAACACTGAAGCTTTCTTT
>NA|TRBJ2-7|TRBV5-4|NA
CASSPDGSSYEQYF
TGTGCCAGCAGCCCTGACGGGAGCTCCTACGAGCAGTACTTC
>NA|TRBJ2-5|TRBV6-6|NA
CASSSDGVQETQYF
TGTGCCAGCAGTTCGGACGGAGTTCAAGAGACCCAGTACTTC
>NA|TRBJ1-1|TRBV6-5|NA
CASAEARGEAFF
TGTGCCAGCGCAGAAGCCCGGGGGGAAGCTTTCTTT
>TRBD2|TRBJ2-1|TRBV25-1|NA
CASSPGGRGRGWEQFF
TGTGCCAGCAGTCCCGGAGGGAGGGGCCGGGGATGGGAGCAGTTCTTC
>NA|TRBJ2-5|TRBV2|once
CASSVGGGFETQYF
TGTGCCAGCAGTGTTGGAGGGGGCTTTGAGACCCAGTACTTC
>TRBD1|TRBJ1-2|TRBV18|NA
CASSPTRDSYGYTF
TGTGCCAGCTCACCGACTCGGGACAGTTATGGCTACACCTTC
>NA|TRBJ2-5|TRBV5-1|NA
CASSLDMELPKQETQYF
TGCGCCAGCAGCTTGGATATGGAGCTGCCTAAACAAGAGACCCAGTACTTC
>NA|TRBJ2-3|TRBV3-1/TRBV3-2|once
CASSQGWSGQSTDTQYF
TGTGCCAGCAGCCAAGGTTGGAGTGGCCAGAGCACAGATACGCAGTATTTT
>NA|TRBJ1-1|TRBV14|NA
CASSQTFMNTEAFF
TGTGCCAGCAGCCAAACATTCATGAACACTGAAGCTTTCTTT
>NA|TRBJ2-1|TRBV12-3/TRBV12-4|NA
CASGELGAGEQFF
TGTGCCAGCGGGGAGTTGGGGGCAGGTGAGCAGTTCTTC
>TRBD1|TRBJ2-7|TRBV27|NA
CASSLYRQGGEQYF
TGTGCCAGCAGTTTATACAGACAGGGCGGCGAGCAGTACTTC
>NA|TRBJ2-5|TRBV5-6|NA
CASSLGQRQETQYF
TGTGCCAGCAGCTTGGGACAGAGACAAGAGACCCAGTACTTC
>TRBD1|TRBJ2-5|TRBV29-1|once
CSGDRGLETQYF
TGCAGCGGGGACAGGGGCCTGGAGACCCAGTACTTC
>TRBD2|TRBJ2-1|TRBV6-5|few
CASSSRGGKNEQFF
TGTGCCAGCAGTTCGCGGGGGGGTAAAAATGAGCAGTTCTTC
>TRBD1|TRBJ2-7|TRBV2|NA
CASTSLRTGAEQYF
TGTGCCAGCACCTCCTTAAGAACAGGGGCCGAGCAGTACTTC
>NA|TRBJ2-7|TRBV4-2|NA
CASSQAAQAATYEQYF
TGTGCCAGCAGCCAAGCCGCACAGGCAGCAACCTACGAGCAGTACTTC
>NA|TRBJ1-2|TRBV30|NA
CAWSVEWGAYGYTF
TGTGCCTGGAGTGTAGAGTGGGGAGCCTACGGCTACACCTTC
>NA|TRBJ1-1|TRBV2|few
CASSAAGGNTEAFF
TGTGCCAGCAGTGCCGCTGGGGGGAACACTGAAGCTTTCTTT
>NA|TRBJ1-5|TRBV7-2|NA
CASSPRWGADQPQHF
TGTGCCAGCAGCCCAAGGTGGGGGGCAGATCAGCCCCAGCATTTT
>NA|TRBJ2-7|TRBV3-1/TRBV3-2|NA
CASSQARTTLGEQYF
TGTGCCAGCAGCCAAGCCCGGACTACCCTGGGGGAGCAGTACTTC
>TRBD1|TRBJ1-2|TRBV6-1|NA
CASSEVAPGTGGGYTF
TGTGCCAGCAGTGAAGTAGCCCCCGGGACAGGGGGCGGCTACACCTTC
>TRBD1|TRBJ2-4|TRBV4-1|NA
CASSQDQRRGQGINIQYF
TGCGCCAGCAGCCAAGACCAGAGGCGTGGACAGGGGATAAACATTCAGTACTTC
>TRBD1|TRBJ2-2|TRBV29-1|few
CSVRTGLTGELFF
TGCAGCGTTCGGACAGGGTTAACCGGGGAGCTGTTTTTT
>NA|TRBJ1-2|TRBV12-3/TRBV12-4|NA
CASRTTGNYGYTF
TGTGCCAGCAGAACAACAGGGAACTATGGCTACACCTTC
>TRBD1|TRBJ2-7|TRBV7-9|NA
CASSPTGRSYEQYF
TGTGCCAGCAGCCCGACAGGGCGTTCCTACGAGCAGTACTTC
>NA|TRBJ1-3|TRBV30|few
CAWKQYGNTIYF
TGTGCCTGGAAGCAGTATGGAAACACCATATATTTT
>NA|TRBJ1-3|TRBV5-1|NA
CASKRDTGHTIYF
TGCGCCAGCAAAAGGGACACGGGCCACACCATATATTTT
>TRBD1|TRBJ1-1|TRBV6-5|once
CASTSQGTGSTEAFF
TGTGCCAGCACGAGCCAGGGGACAGGGTCTACTGAAGCTTTCTTT
>NA|TRBJ2-3|TRBV12-3/TRBV12-4|NA
CASSSAIGDTQYF
TGTGCCAGCAGTTCGGCTATAGGGGATACGCAGTATTTT
>NA|TRBJ2-6|TRBV27|NA
CASSWTVYSGANVLTF
TGTGCCAGCAGTTGGACAGTTTACTCTGGGGCCAACGTCCTGACTTTC
>NA|TRBJ1-3|TRBV2|once
CASSTGTGNTIYF
TGTGCCAGCAGCACAGGGACTGGAAACACCATATATTTT
>NA|TRBJ2-3|TRBV5-1|NA
CASSLDLANTQYF
TGCGCCAGCAGCTTGGATCTAGCAAATACGCAGTATTTT
>NA|TRBJ1-2|TRBV6-5|NA
CASWAGAGYGYTF
TGTGCCAGCTGGGCGGGGGCAGGATATGGCTACACCTTC
>NA|TRBJ1-1|TRBV5-6|NA
CASSSRRLGNTEAFF
TGTGCCAGCAGCTCCCGTCGGCTTGGGAACACTGAAGCTTTCTTT
>NA|TRBJ1-5|TRBV5-1|NA
CASSTDGSNQPQHF
TGCGCCAGCTCTACCGACGGTAGCAATCAGCCCCAGCATTTT
>TRBD2|TRBJ2-1|TRBV5-6|NA
CASSILAGGYNEQFF
TGTGCCAGCAGCATTCTAGCGGGGGGCTACAATGAGCAGTTCTTC
>TRBD1|TRBJ1-2|TRBV7-3|NA
CASSLTGQGDNYGYTF
TGTGCCAGCAGCTTAACTGGACAGGGAGACAACTATGGCTACACCTTC
>TRBD2|TRBJ2-1|TRBV4-2|NA
CASSQPSGGATYNEQFF
TGTGCCAGCAGCCAACCTAGCGGGGGGGCCACCTACAATGAGCAGTTCTTC
>NA|TRBJ1-1|TRBV9|NA
CASSVGQKPTEAFF
TGTGCCAGCAGCGTAGGACAGAAGCCCACTGAAGCTTTCTTT
>NA|TRBJ1-4|TRBV23-1|NA
CASSQAQVTNEKLFF
TGCGCCAGCAGTCAAGCTCAAGTAACTAATGAAAAACTGTTTTTT
>NA|TRBJ2-6|TRBV9|NA
CASRSSGANVLTF
TGTGCCAGCAGGAGCTCTGGGGCCAACGTCCTGACTTTC
>NA|TRBJ2-7|TRBV3-1/TRBV3-2|NA
CASSRYPGSEQYF
TGTGCCAGCAGCCGGTACCCGGGGTCCGAGCAGTACTTC
>NA|TRBJ2-7|TRBV7-6|NA
CASSLGVGDPYEQYF
TGTGCCAGCAGCTTAGGAGTAGGGGACCCCTACGAGCAGTACTTC
>NA|TRBJ1-2|TRBV12-3/TRBV12-4|once
CASSFRVDYGYTF
TGTGCCAGCAGTTTTCGGGTGGACTATGGCTACACCTTC
>TRBD1|TRBJ2-1|TRBV19|NA
CASSPGQGTNEQFF
TGTGCCAGTTCTCCGGGACAGGGTACCAATGAGCAGTTCTTC
>NA|TRBJ1-2|TRBV27|few
CASSPLTGEAGYTF
TGTGCCAGCAGTCCCTTGACAGGAGAGGCCGGCTACACCTTC
>NA|TRBJ2-7|TRBV12-3/TRBV12-4|once
CASSSQYEQYF
TGTGCCAGCAGTTCCCAGTACGAGCAGTACTTC
>NA|TRBJ2-7|TRBV15|NA
CATGRDRREQYF
TGTGCCACCGGCAGGGACCGGCGAGAGCAGTACTTC
>TRBD2|TRBJ2-2|TRBV5-1|NA
CASSPGTSASTGELFF
TGCGCCAGCAGCCCCGGGACTAGCGCCAGCACCGGGGAGCTGTTTTTT
>NA|TRBJ1-4|TRBV5-6|NA
CASSWGAYNEKLFF
TGTGCCAGCAGCTGGGGGGCGTATAATGAAAAACTGTTTTTT
>TRBD2|TRBJ2-1|TRBV18|NA
CASSPIGGGAGDEQFF
TGTGCCAGCTCACCCATAGGCGGGGGGGCCGGCGATGAGCAGTTCTTC
>NA|TRBJ2-7|TRBV6-5|NA
CASRSGLHTYEQYF
TGTGCCAGCAGGTCCGGACTCCATACCTACGAGCAGTACTTC
>NA|TRBJ2-7|TRBV27|NA
CASTGSFVGEQYF
TGTGCCAGCACGGGGTCGTTCGTTGGCGAGCAGTACTTC
>TRBD1|TRBJ2-1|TRBV7-2|NA
CASSLTGTGYNEQFF
TGTGCCAGCAGCTTAACCGGGACAGGATACAATGAGCAGTTCTTC
>NA|TRBJ2-7|TRBV2|NA
CASIGEPRGTSYEQYF
TGTGCCAGCATTGGGGAACCTAGGGGGACATCCTACGAGCAGTACTTC
>TRBD2|TRBJ2-7|TRBV7-2|NA
CASSPTSGGPPSHEQYF
TGTGCCAGCAGCCCGACTAGCGGGGGGCCCCCATCGCACGAGCAGTACTTC